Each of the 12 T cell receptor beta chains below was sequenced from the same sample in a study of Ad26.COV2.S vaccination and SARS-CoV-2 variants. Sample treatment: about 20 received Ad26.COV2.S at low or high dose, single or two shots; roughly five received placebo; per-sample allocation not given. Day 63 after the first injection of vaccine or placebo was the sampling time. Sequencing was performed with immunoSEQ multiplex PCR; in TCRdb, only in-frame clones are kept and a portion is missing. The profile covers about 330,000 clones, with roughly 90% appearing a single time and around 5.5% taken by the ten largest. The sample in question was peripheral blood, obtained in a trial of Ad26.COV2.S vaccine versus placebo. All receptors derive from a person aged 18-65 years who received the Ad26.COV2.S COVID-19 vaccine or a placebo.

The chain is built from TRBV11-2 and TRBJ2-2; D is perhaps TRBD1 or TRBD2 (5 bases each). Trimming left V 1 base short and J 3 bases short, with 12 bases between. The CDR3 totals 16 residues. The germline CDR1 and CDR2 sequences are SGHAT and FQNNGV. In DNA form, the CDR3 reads TGTGCCAGCAGCTTAGTTGGGGGAGCTGACACCGGGGAGCTGTTTTTT. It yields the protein CASSLVGGADTGELFF.

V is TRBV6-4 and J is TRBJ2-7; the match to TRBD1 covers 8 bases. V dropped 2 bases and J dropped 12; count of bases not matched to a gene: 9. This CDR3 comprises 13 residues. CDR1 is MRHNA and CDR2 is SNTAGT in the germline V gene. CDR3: CASSDPGTGRTYV. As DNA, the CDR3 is TGTGCCAGCAGTGACCCGGGGACAGGAAGGACGTACGTC.

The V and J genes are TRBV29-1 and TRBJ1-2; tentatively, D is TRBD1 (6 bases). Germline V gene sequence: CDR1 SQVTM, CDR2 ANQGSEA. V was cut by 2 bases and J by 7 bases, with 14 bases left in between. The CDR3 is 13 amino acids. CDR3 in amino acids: CSVELRVGGGYTF. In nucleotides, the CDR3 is TGCAGCGTTGAATTAAGGGTAGGGGGTGGCTACACCTTC.

CDR3 protein: CASGLVLLASRISGANVLTF. CDR3 nucleotides: TGTGCTAGTGGTTTGGTACTATTGGCATCCCGGATATCTGGGGCCAACGTCCTGACTTTC. The J gene is TRBJ2-6, the V gene TRBV12-5; D uncertain. Germline V gene sequence: CDR1 LGHNT, CDR2 FRNRAP. Trimming took 0 bases from V and 1 from J, leaving 19 bases between them. The CDR3 has 20 amino acids.

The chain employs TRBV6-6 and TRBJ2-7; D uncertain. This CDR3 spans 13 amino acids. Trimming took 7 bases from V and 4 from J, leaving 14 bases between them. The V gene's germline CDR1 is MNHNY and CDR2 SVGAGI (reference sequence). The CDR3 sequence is CASTGRGEYEQYF. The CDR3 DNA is TGTGCCAGCACGGGCCGTGGGGAATACGAGCAGTACTTC.

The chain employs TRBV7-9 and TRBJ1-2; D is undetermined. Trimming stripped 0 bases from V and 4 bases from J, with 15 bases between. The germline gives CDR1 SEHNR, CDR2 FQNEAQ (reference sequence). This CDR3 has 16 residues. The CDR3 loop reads CASSLARNILGYGYTF. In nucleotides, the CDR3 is TGTGCCAGCAGCTTAGCGCGAAACATCCTTGGCTATGGCTACACCTTC. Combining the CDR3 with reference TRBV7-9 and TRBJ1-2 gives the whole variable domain DTGVSQNPRHKITKRGQNVTFRCDPISEHNRLYWYRQTLGQGPEFLTYFQNEAQLEKSRLLSDRFSAERPKGSFSTLEIQRTEQGDSAMYLCASSLARNILGYGYTFGSGTRLTVV.

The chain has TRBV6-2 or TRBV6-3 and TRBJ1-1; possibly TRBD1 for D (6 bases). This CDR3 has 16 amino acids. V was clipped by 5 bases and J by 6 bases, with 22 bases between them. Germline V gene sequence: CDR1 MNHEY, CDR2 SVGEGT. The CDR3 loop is CASSNVGQPRDPEAFF. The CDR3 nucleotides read TGTGCCAGCAGTAATGTTGGACAGCCGAGGGACCCTGAAGCTTTCTTT.

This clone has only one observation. CDR3 loop: CASSHRDANSPLHF. In nucleotides, the CDR3 is TGTGCCAGCTCACATCGGGACGCTAATTCACCCCTCCACTTT. J is TRBJ1-6 and V is TRBV18; tentative D call: TRBD1 (5 bases). This CDR3 is 14 amino acids long. In germline, CDR1 is KGHSH, CDR2 LQKENI. V was pared by 4 bases and J by 6 bases, with 10 bases between.

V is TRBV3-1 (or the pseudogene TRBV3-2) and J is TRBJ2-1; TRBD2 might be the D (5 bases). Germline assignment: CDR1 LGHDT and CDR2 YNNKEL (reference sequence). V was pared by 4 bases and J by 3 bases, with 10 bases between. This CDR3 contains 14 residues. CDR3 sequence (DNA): TGTGCCAGCAGCCCAGGACTTGTCTACAATGAGCAGTTCTTC. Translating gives CASSPGLVYNEQFF.

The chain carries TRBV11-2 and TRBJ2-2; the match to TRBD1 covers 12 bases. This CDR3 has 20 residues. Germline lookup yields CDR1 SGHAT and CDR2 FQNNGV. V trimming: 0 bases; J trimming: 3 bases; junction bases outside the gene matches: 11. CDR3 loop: CASSLDPKGQGAKYTGELFF. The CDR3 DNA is TGTGCCAGCAGCTTAGATCCCAAGGGACAGGGGGCCAAGTACACCGGGGAGCTGTTTTTT.

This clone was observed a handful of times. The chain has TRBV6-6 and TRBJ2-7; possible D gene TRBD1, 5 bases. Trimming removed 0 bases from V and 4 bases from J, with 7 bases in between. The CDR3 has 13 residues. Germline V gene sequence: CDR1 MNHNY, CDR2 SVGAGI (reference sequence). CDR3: CASSYSTVYEQYF. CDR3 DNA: TGTGCCAGCAGTTACTCGACAGTATACGAGCAGTACTTC.

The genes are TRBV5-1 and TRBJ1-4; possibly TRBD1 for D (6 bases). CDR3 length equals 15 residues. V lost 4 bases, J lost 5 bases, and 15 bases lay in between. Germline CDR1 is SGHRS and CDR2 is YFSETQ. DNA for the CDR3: TGCGCCAGCAGCCATCAGACAGGACAGAATGAAAAACTGTTTTTT. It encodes CASSHQTGQNEKLFF.